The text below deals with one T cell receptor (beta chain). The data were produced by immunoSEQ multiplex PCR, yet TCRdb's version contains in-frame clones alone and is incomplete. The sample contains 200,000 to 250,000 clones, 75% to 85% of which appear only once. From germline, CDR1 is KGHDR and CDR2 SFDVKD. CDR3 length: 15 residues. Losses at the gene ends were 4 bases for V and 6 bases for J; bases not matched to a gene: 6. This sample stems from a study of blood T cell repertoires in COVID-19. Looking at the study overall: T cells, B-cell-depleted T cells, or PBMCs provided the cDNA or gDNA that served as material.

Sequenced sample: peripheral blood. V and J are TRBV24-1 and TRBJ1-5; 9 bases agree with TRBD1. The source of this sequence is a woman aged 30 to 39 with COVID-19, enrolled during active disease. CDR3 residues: CATSEDTGGSQPQHF. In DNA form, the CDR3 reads TGTGCCACCAGTGAGGACACAGGGGGCAGTCAGCCCCAGCATTTT.